This T cell receptor (delta chain) is drawn from a study of gamma-delta T cells after stem cell transplantation. TCRdb re-called the RT-PCR reads via CATT. The sample carries about 2,500 delta-chain clones, 25% to 35% recorded once. This clone was seen only once. Just one base apart from a much larger clone, this may be a read error. Per germline, CDR1 GEAIGNYY and CDR2 EKD. Trimming shortened V by 0 bases and J by 4 bases, and 14 bases separated the two germline ends. CDR3 length equals 15 residues. The receptor was isolated from a human donor. It is not recorded whose cells these are; they may come from a transplant donor. V and J are TRDV2 and TRDJ1; possibly TRDD3 for D (6 bases). The specimen was gamma-delta T cells. The CDR3 protein is CACDTVGGTNDKLIF. The CDR3 nucleotides are TGTGCCTGTGACACCGTGGGGGGTACGAACGATAAACTCATCTTT.